These 22 T cell receptor beta chains originate from one sample sequenced in a study of blood T cell repertoires in COVID-19. TCRdb's table, derived via immunoSEQ multiplex PCR, lists solely in-frame clones and lacks some. The data show about 130,000 clones, about 89% seen once. The source material was peripheral blood. These receptor sequences come from a man aged 55 to 69 with COVID-19, enrolled during active disease.

The V and J genes are TRBV7-2 and TRBJ1-1; 8 nucleotides match TRBD1. Per germline, CDR1 SGHTA and CDR2 FQGNSA. Trimming at V came to 5 bases and at J to 0 bases, leaving 5 bases not matched to a gene. This CDR3 spans 15 amino acids. The CDR3 DNA reads TGTGCCAGCAGCCTAACAGGGGGAATGAACACTGAAGCTTTCTTT. Translating it yields CASSLTGGMNTEAFF.

This chain joins TRBV2 and TRBJ1-2; D is unclear. V shed 4 bases and J shed 4 bases, with 16 bases lying between them. This CDR3 comprises 15 residues. The germline gives CDR1 SNHLY, CDR2 FYNNEI. CDR3 sequence (DNA): TGTGCCAGCAGTGGCCCGGTTGGGTGGGCCTATGGCTACACCTTC. As protein: CASSGPVGWAYGYTF.

The V call is TRBV19, the J call TRBJ1-2; D unresolved. Trimming removed 7 bases at V and 0 bases at J, with 18 bases between. There are 16 residues in the CDR3. CDR1 is LNHDA and CDR2 is SQIVND in the germline V gene (reference sequence). CDR3: CASTRGRTTTNYGYTF. CDR3 nucleotides: TGTGCCAGTACCCGAGGGAGAACCACCACTAACTATGGCTACACCTTC. The full variable domain, with the rest looked up from reference TRBV19 and TRBJ1-2, is DGGITQSPKYLFRKEGQNVTLSCEQNLNHDAMYWYRQDPGQGLRLIYYSQIVNDFQKGDIAEGYSVSREKKESFPLTVTSAQKNPTAFYLCASTRGRTTTNYGYTFGSGTRLTVV.

This clone was detected only a few times. The chain carries TRBV28 and TRBJ2-1; 8 nucleotides line up with TRBD1. CDR1 MDHEN and CDR2 SYDVKM come from the germline V gene. The CDR3 runs 17 residues. J lost 0 bases, V lost 7 bases, and 11 bases had no gene match. DNA for the CDR3: TGTGCCAGCAACCCTGGACAGGGCGTTTCCTCCTACAATGAGCAGTTCTTC. It specifies CASNPGQGVSSYNEQFF.

The chain links TRBV30 to TRBJ1-5, with D tentatively TRBD1 (6 bases). The CDR3 runs to 15 residues. Germline values: CDR1 GTSNPN, CDR2 SVGIG (reference sequence). Trimming cost V 0 bases and J 4 bases, with 13 bases left between them. The chain's CDR3 is CAWSVRSGANQPQHF. CDR3 coding DNA: TGTGCCTGGAGTGTCAGGTCAGGGGCTAATCAGCCCCAGCATTTT.

The gene calls are TRBV7-2 and TRBJ1-3; D call uncertain. Germline-derived CDR1 and CDR2 are SGHTA and FQGNSA. The ends were cut back, 6 bases at V and 0 bases at J, with 12 bases in the middle. The CDR3 covers 15 residues. CDR3 protein: CASSLTPSSGNTIYF. CDR3 nucleotides: TGTGCCAGCAGTTTGACTCCGAGCTCTGGAAACACCATATATTTT.

Written as DNA, the CDR3 is TGTGCCAGCAGCTTGACAGGGGTCAATGCGGATGGCTACACCTTC. Protein: CASSLTGVNADGYTF. The V and J genes are TRBV7-2 and TRBJ1-2; 8 positions match TRBD1. Germline V gives CDR1 SGHTA, CDR2 FQGNSA. This CDR3 comprises 15 residues. The V and J ends lost 3 bases and 6 bases, in that order; junction bases with no gene match: 9.

The V gene is TRBV6-2 or TRBV6-3, the J gene TRBJ1-1; 7 bases match TRBD1. Looked up from germline, CDR1 is MNHEY and CDR2 is SVGEGT. The CDR3 has 14 residues. Trimming removed 6 bases from V and 3 bases from J; junction bases left unmatched: 7. CDR3 nucleotide sequence: TGTGCCAGCAGCCGCGACAGGGAGGACACTGAAGCTTTCTTT. Protein product: CASSRDREDTEAFF.

The CDR3 bases are TGTGCCAGCAGCGGATTAGCGGGCACCGGGGAGCTGTTTTTT. This sequence encodes CASSGLAGTGELFF. J is TRBJ2-2 and V is TRBV9; 7 bases are shared with TRBD2. The CDR3 loop spans 14 amino acids. The trim removed 3 bases at V and 4 bases at J, leaving 3 bases unmatched. CDR1 SGDLS and CDR2 YYNGEE come from the germline V gene.

V and J are TRBV7-2 and TRBJ1-6, with TRBD1 identical over 9 bases. The CDR3 spans 17 residues. CDR1 and CDR2 from the germline V gene are SGHTA and FQGNSA. The J segment lost 0 bases and the V segment lost 8 bases, leaving 8 bases of the junction unmatched. The CDR3, as DNA: TGTGCCAGCGGGGGGACAGGGTGGAGCTCCTATAATTCACCCCTCCACTTT. Translation gives CASGGTGWSSYNSPLHF. The full variable domain, rest sourced from reference TRBV7-2 and TRBJ1-6, is GAGVSQSPSNKVTEKGKDVELRCDPISGHTALYWYRQSLGQGLEFLIYFQGNSAPDKSGLPSDRFSAERTGGSVSTLTIQRTQQEDSAVYLCASGGTGWSSYNSPLHFGNGTRLTVT.

V and J are TRBV28 and TRBJ1-6; 9 nucleotides agree with TRBD1. The junction had 6 bases not matched to a gene; V was cut back by 7 bases and J by 8 bases. Germline CDR1 MDHEN, CDR2 SYDVKM. The CDR3 contains 14 residues. CDR3 nucleotide sequence: TGTGCCAGCACCTTGGGACAGGGATATTCACCCCTCCACTTT. Translated, it gives CASTLGQGYSPLHF.

The V and J genes are TRBV7-2 and TRBJ2-7; D may be TRBD1 (5 bases). The CDR3 length is 14 residues. Trimming took off 3 bases at V and 0 bases at J, with 9 bases between the two ends. The V gene's germline CDR1 is SGHTA and CDR2 FQGNSA. This chain's CDR3 is CASSFDRPSYEQYF. The CDR3 bases are TGTGCCAGCAGCTTCGACAGACCCTCCTACGAGCAGTACTTC.

This chain connects TRBV24-1 to TRBJ2-1, with 7 bases lining up with TRBD1. V shed 5 bases and J 4 bases; nucleotides not matched to a gene: 10. CDR1 and CDR2 from the germline V gene are KGHDR and SFDVKD. The CDR3 is 16 residues long. DNA for the CDR3: TGTGCCACCAGTGCTACTCCAGGGACAGCTTACAATGAGCAGTTCTTC. It codes for CATSATPGTAYNEQFF.

This clone appeared a few times. The chain has TRBV6-5 and TRBJ1-6; D not resolved. The ends were cut back, 6 bases at V and 8 bases at J, with 11 bases in the middle. The CDR3 consists of 13 residues. The germline CDR1 and CDR2 sequences are MNHEY and SVGAGI. The CDR3: CASSAEIYSPLHF. The CDR3, as DNA: TGTGCCAGCAGCGCCGAGATTTATTCACCCCTCCACTTT.

With regard to this clone: Within the sample, other DNA sequences also encode this same CDR3. The V gene is TRBV5-1, the J gene TRBJ2-7; D is ambiguous. Germline V CDR1 and CDR2: SGHRS, YFSETQ. The CDR3 has 12 residues. Trimming pared 0 bases from V and 3 bases from J, leaving 4 bases between. The CDR3, as DNA: TGCGCCAGCAGCTTGGGCGGCTACGAGCAGTACTTC. Translation gives CASSLGGYEQYF.

This clone appeared a few times. CDR3 DNA: TGCGCCAGCAGCCATAAAGGGGGCTGGAGCGGGGGGGAGGCCCCCCGGGAGACCCAGTACTTC. It encodes CASSHKGGWSGGEAPRETQYF. The J gene is TRBJ2-5, the V gene TRBV4-1, with TRBD2 identical over 10 bases. Germline CDR1 and CDR2: MGHRA and YSYEKL. This CDR3 region has 21 residues. J was trimmed by 5 bases and V by 3 bases; bases with no gene match: 24.

The genes are TRBV19 and TRBJ1-2, with TRBD1 identical over 8 bases. The CDR3 consists of 17 residues. Unmatched junction bases numbered 17, after V lost 6 bases and J lost 5 bases. Per germline, CDR1 LNHDA and CDR2 SQIVND (reference sequence). The CDR3 region has the DNA TGTGCCAGTAGCCGGCCTTCGGACCAGGGGGCAAGGTATGGCTACACCTTC. Amino acids: CASSRPSDQGARYGYTF.

J is TRBJ2-3 and V is TRBV7-8; the D gene is possibly TRBD2 (5 bases). Trimming took off 2 bases at V and 4 bases at J, with 7 bases between the two ends. Per the germline V gene, CDR1 is SGHVS and CDR2 is FQNEAQ. The CDR3 runs to 13 residues. The CDR3: CASSLLGADTQYF. In DNA form, the CDR3 reads TGTGCCAGCAGCTTACTCGGGGCAGATACGCAGTATTTT.

The genes are TRBV15 and TRBJ1-2, with unresolved D. V lost 2 bases and J lost 4, with 11 bases in between. There are 14 residues in the CDR3. CDR1 is LNHNV and CDR2 is YYDKDF in the germline V gene (reference sequence). CDR3 DNA: TGTGCCACCAGCAGACCCGACATCGCCTATGGCTACACCTTC. It codes for CATSRPDIAYGYTF.

V usage is TRBV5-1 and J usage is TRBJ1-5; TRBD1 might be the D (6 bases). This CDR3 is 15 amino acids long. Per the germline V gene, CDR1 is SGHRS and CDR2 is YFSETQ. V lost 1 base and J lost 3, with 11 bases in between. The CDR3 region is CASSLSAGANQPQHF. The CDR3, as DNA: TGCGCCAGCAGCTTGTCGGCAGGGGCCAATCAGCCCCAGCATTTT. The complete variable domain, with remaining parts taken from reference TRBV5-1 and TRBJ1-5, reads KAGVTQTPRYLIKTRGQQVTLSCSPISGHRSVSWYQQTPGQGLQFLFEYFSETQRNKGNFPGRFSGRQFSNSRSEMNVSTLELGDSALYLCASSLSAGANQPQHFGDGTRLSIL.

The rearrangement joins TRBV2 to TRBJ2-7, with 9 bases fitting TRBD1. V shed 5 bases, J shed 5 bases, and the junction held 13 bases outside the gene matches. CDR1 and CDR2 from the germline V gene are SNHLY and FYNNEI. This CDR3 is built from 16 residues. CDR3 amino acids: CASSSNRDRERNEQYF. Here the CDR3 DNA reads TGTGCCAGCAGTTCTAACCGGGACAGGGAACGGAACGAGCAGTACTTC.

The table lists this clone with a count of one. The CDR3 sequence: CASSSVEAFF. The CDR3 DNA reads as TGTGCCAGCAGCTCAGTTGAAGCTTTCTTT. The rearrangement links TRBV13 to TRBJ1-1; no reliable D call. Germline-derived CDR1 and CDR2 are PRHDT and FYEKMQ (reference sequence). The CDR3 contains 10 residues. Trimming cost V 4 bases and J 7 bases, with 4 bases left between them. The whole variable domain, filled in from reference TRBV13 and TRBJ1-1, reads AAGVIQSPRHLIKEKRETATLKCYPIPRHDTVYWYQQGPGQDPQFLISFYEKMQSDKGSIPDRFSAQQFSDYHSELNMSSLELGDSALYFCASSSVEAFFGQGTRLTVV.